This T cell receptor beta chain was obtained from a study of technical replicates of blood from several donors. TCRdb keeps only in-frame clones here, not all; method: immunoSEQ multiplex PCR. Here the sample spans some 85,000 clones, about 97% being singletons. Trimming took 4 bases from V and 3 from J, leaving 10 bases between them. The germline V gene has CDR1 MNHNS and CDR2 SASEGT. The CDR3 consists of 13 residues. This TCR was recovered from a human donor in good health. J is TRBJ2-7 and V is TRBV6-1; D might be TRBD2 (5 bases). Sequencing input: T cells isolated from PBMCs. CDR3 loop: CASSVLGGYEQYF. The CDR3 region has the DNA TGTGCCAGCAGTGTACTCGGAGGCTACGAGCAGTACTTC.